This entry features one T cell receptor beta chain sequence. The TCRbeta library incorporated unique molecular identifiers. TCRdb re-derived calls from the PCR reads in MiXCR, one entry per CDR3 protein. The table lists 210,000 or so distinct CDR3 sequences, roughly 9% of them singletons, with less than 8% in the top ten. This entry comes from a study of T-cell reconstitution after alpha-beta-depleted transplantation in children. The sequence was obtained from a human donor who donated a stem cell graft to a child with acute lymphoblastic leukemia. The specimen comprised PBMCs from the stem cell graft donor, sampled from the stem cell graft.

The CDR3 nucleotides read TGTGCCAGCAGCACTCGGACAGGGGTCGACGAGCAGTACTTC. Protein sequence: CASSTRTGVDEQYF. V is TRBV7-2 and J is TRBJ2-7, with 9 positions matching TRBD1. Germline loops: CDR1 SGHTA, CDR2 FQGNSA. After removal of 5 bases from V and 5 bases from J, the junction contained 7 bases not matched to a gene. The CDR3 is made up of 14 amino acids. The variable domain in full, with the rest retrieved from reference TRBV7-2 and TRBJ2-7, is GAGVSQSPSNKVTEKGKDVELRCDPISGHTALYWYRQSLGQGLEFLIYFQGNSAPDKSGLPSDRFSAERTGGSVSTLTIQRTQQEDSAVYLCASSTRTGVDEQYFGPGTRLTVT.